These 11 T cell receptor beta chains came from one sample sequenced in a study of shared clonotypes between healthy human individuals. Assay used: immunoSEQ multiplex PCR; TCRdb lists only in-frame clones, some missing. The repertoire holds about 2.3 million clones, with 90% to 95% as singletons. Sequencing used naive CD4+ T cells from PBMCs. The subset was: CD45RA+ positively selected. These receptors all stem from a man aged 18 to 29 in good health. Some clones in this sample may be carry-over from other donors' samples.

The chain recombines TRBV11-2 with TRBJ2-7; D call uncertain. The V gene's germline CDR1 is SGHAT and CDR2 FQNNGV. This CDR3 has 11 residues. V was shortened by 2 bases and J by 7 bases, with 6 bases between the two germline ends. The CDR3 DNA sequence: TGTGCCAGCAGCTTATTGTCTGAGCAGTACTTC. Its protein product is CASSLLSEQYF.

This clone has a handful of counts. This rearrangement joins TRBV6-5 to TRBJ1-5; no definite D call. This CDR3 is built from 13 residues. Per germline, CDR1 MNHEY and CDR2 SVGAGI. The V gene lost 4 bases and the J gene lost 3 bases, with 7 bases spanning the gap. The CDR3 sequence: CASSSVNNQPQHF. Here the CDR3 DNA reads TGTGCCAGCAGTTCCGTGAACAATCAGCCCCAGCATTTT.

The chain carries TRBV4-2 and TRBJ2-5; D gene unclear. V was cut by 4 bases and J by 5 bases, with 11 bases left in between. This CDR3 comprises 13 residues. The germline CDR1 and CDR2 sequences are LGHNA and YNFKEQ. The DNA of the CDR3 is TGTGCCAGCAGCCGTGAACGAGATGAGACCCAGTACTTC. It encodes CASSRERDETQYF.

J is TRBJ1-1 and V is TRBV15; tentatively, D is TRBD1 (5 bases). With 1 base removed from V and 4 bases from J, the gap between germline ends came to 10 bases. The CDR3 totals 14 residues. The germline gives CDR1 LNHNV, CDR2 YYDKDF (reference sequence). CDR3 DNA sequence: TGTGCCACCAGCAGAGGATTTGACAGCACTGAAGCTTTCTTT. Its protein is CATSRGFDSTEAFF.

The chain recombines TRBV28 with TRBJ2-2, with D hard to call. The CDR3 covers 16 residues. The V and J ends lost 6 bases and 0 bases respectively, with 14 bases between them. Germline lookup yields CDR1 MDHEN and CDR2 SYDVKM. CDR3 amino acids: CASRFTSVANTGELFF. CDR3 nucleotides: TGTGCCAGCAGGTTTACGTCGGTAGCGAACACCGGGGAGCTGTTTTTT.

V and J are TRBV7-7 and TRBJ2-7; 7 nucleotides match TRBD1. CDR3 size: 13 residues. Per germline, CDR1 SSHAT and CDR2 FNYEAQ (reference sequence). With 5 bases clipped from V and 6 bases from J, the junction kept 7 bases outside the gene matches. As DNA, the CDR3 is TGTGCCAGCAGCCCAGACAGGGTAGGCGAGCAGTACTTC. This sequence encodes CASSPDRVGEQYF.

The V gene is TRBV7-2, the J gene TRBJ2-1, with D unresolved. CDR1 and CDR2 from the germline V gene are SGHTA and FQGNSA. Trimming stripped 1 base from V and 6 bases from J, with 10 bases between. The CDR3 has 14 amino acids. The CDR3 spells CASSLVAGVNEQFF. The CDR3 DNA is TGTGCCAGCAGCTTAGTGGCTGGGGTCAATGAGCAGTTCTTC. Combining the CDR3 with reference TRBV7-2 and TRBJ2-1 gives the whole variable domain GAGVSQSPSNKVTEKGKDVELRCDPISGHTALYWYRQSLGQGLEFLIYFQGNSAPDKSGLPSDRFSAERTGGSVSTLTIQRTQQEDSAVYLCASSLVAGVNEQFFGPGTRLTVL.

V and J are TRBV5-1 and TRBJ1-1; 7 bases agree with TRBD1. CDR1 and CDR2 (germline): SGHRS, YFSETQ. J gave up 5 bases and V 4 bases, and 14 bases lay outside the gene matches. The CDR3 extends over 16 amino acids. The chain's CDR3 is CASSPNRGGVGTEAFF. CDR3 DNA sequence: TGCGCCAGCAGCCCCAACAGGGGCGGTGTGGGAACTGAAGCTTTCTTT.

V and J are TRBV5-1 and TRBJ2-2, with D uncertain. V lost 3 bases to trimming and J lost 5 bases, with 8 bases between them. This CDR3 is built from 13 residues. The V gene's germline CDR1 is SGHRS and CDR2 YFSETQ. The CDR3 reads CASSSVSTGELFF. In DNA, the CDR3 is TGCGCCAGCAGCTCGGTTAGTACCGGGGAGCTGTTTTTT. Full variable domain (missing parts from reference TRBV5-1 and TRBJ2-2): KAGVTQTPRYLIKTRGQQVTLSCSPISGHRSVSWYQQTPGQGLQFLFEYFSETQRNKGNFPGRFSGRQFSNSRSEMNVSTLELGDSALYLCASSSVSTGELFFGEGSRLTVL.

The chain couples TRBV29-1 to TRBJ1-2, with D tentatively TRBD1 (5 bases). The CDR3 length is 13 residues. Germline V gene sequence: CDR1 SQVTM, CDR2 ANQGSEA. V was clipped by 7 bases and J by 4 bases, with 16 bases between them. This chain's CDR3 is CSAPGGPSYGYTF. Written as DNA, the CDR3 is TGCAGCGCACCGGGGGGTCCGAGCTATGGCTACACCTTC.

This rearrangement joins TRBV6-1 to TRBJ1-5; TRBD1 matches at 12 bases. V dropped 4 bases and J dropped 6; count of bases not matched to a gene: 4. Germline V gene lookup returns CDR1 MNHNS and CDR2 SASEGT. There are 15 residues in the CDR3. This chain's CDR3 is CASSGGTGGRQPQHF. For the CDR3, the DNA is TGTGCCAGCAGTGGAGGGACAGGGGGCCGTCAGCCCCAGCATTTT.